The next 27 T cell receptor beta chains were all read from a single sample in a study of blood T cell repertoires in COVID-19. Clones were read by immunoSEQ multiplex PCR, and TCRdb kept only the in-frame ones, dropping some. The sample lists 210,000 or so clones; 84% were seen once. Sequencing was carried out using peripheral blood. These receptors all stem from a woman aged 45 to 65 with active or convalescent COVID-19.

This clone was seen only a few times. The chain couples TRBV2 to TRBJ2-2, with D possibly being TRBD2 (5 bases). The CDR3 has 13 amino acids. V lost 7 bases and J lost 4, with 10 bases in between. CDR1 and CDR2 from the germline V gene are SNHLY and FYNNEI. DNA of the CDR3: TGTGCCAGCAAGAGGGCATCCACCGGGGAGCTGTTTTTT. Its protein is CASKRASTGELFF.

The CDR3 sequence: CASSFSGGGDTQYF. DNA of the CDR3: TGTGCCAGCAGTTTCTCGGGCGGGGGAGATACGCAGTATTTT. V is TRBV28 and J is TRBJ2-3; 7 bases are a match to TRBD2. Germline CDR1 is MDHEN and CDR2 is SYDVKM. This CDR3 contains 14 residues. V lost 3 bases, J lost 5 bases, and 5 bases stayed unmatched.

The V gene is TRBV19, the J gene TRBJ2-5; a weak D match, TRBD2 (5 bases). V was pared by 4 bases and J by 4 bases, with 13 bases between. This CDR3 is 14 amino acids long. Per germline, CDR1 LNHDA and CDR2 SQIVND (reference sequence). The CDR3 coding sequence is TGTGCCAGTAGTACGACTGTCAGCGGAGAGACCCAGTACTTC. This gives the protein CASSTTVSGETQYF.

This clone has a single count. V and J are TRBV7-2 and TRBJ2-5; possible D gene TRBD1, 5 bases. CDR3 length equals 14 residues. V lost 3 bases and J 5 bases, leaving 13 bases between the germline ends. Germline V CDR1 and CDR2: SGHTA, FQGNSA. Written as DNA, the CDR3 is TGTGCCAGCAGCTTCCAACCTGGGGCCGAGACCCAGTACTTC. Its translation is CASSFQPGAETQYF.

This clone turned up a few times. The CDR3 bases are TGCGCCAGCAGCTTGGCGCCAGAATATAATTCACCCCTCCACTTT. Its protein is CASSLAPEYNSPLHF. The chain employs TRBV5-1 and TRBJ1-6; D unresolved. The V end lost 0 bases, the J end lost 4 bases, and 8 bases lay between the germline ends. Per germline, CDR1 SGHRS and CDR2 YFSETQ. The CDR3 extends over 15 amino acids.

This clone was detected a few times. This chain uses TRBV3-1 (or the pseudogene TRBV3-2) with TRBJ2-5, with D perhaps TRBD2 (6 bases). The CDR3 spans 15 residues. With 1 base removed from V and 1 base from J, the gap between germline ends came to 10 bases. Germline V lookup: CDR1 LGHDT, CDR2 YNNKEL (reference sequence). This CDR3 reads CASSQGWGVQETQYF. The CDR3 DNA reads as TGTGCCAGCAGCCAAGGTTGGGGGGTCCAAGAGACCCAGTACTTC.

There are a few counts of this clone. J is TRBJ2-2 and V is TRBV6-5, with a tentative D call TRBD2 (6 bases). The CDR3 has 15 amino acids. From germline, CDR1 is MNHEY and CDR2 SVGAGI. Trimming shortened V by 10 bases and J by 4 bases, and 19 bases separated the two germline ends. The DNA of the CDR3 is TGTGCCACCCAGGCCCCCTCGGGGGTCACCGGGGAGCTGTTTTTT. Translation gives CATQAPSGVTGELFF.

The chain joins TRBV28 to TRBJ1-4; D remains unclear. This CDR3 has 12 amino acids. Germline V gene data show CDR1 as MDHEN and CDR2 as SYDVKM. V lost 3 bases and J 5 bases, leaving 4 bases between the germline ends. In nucleotides, the CDR3 is TGTGCCAGCAGTTTCGTGAATGAAAAACTGTTTTTT. It translates to CASSFVNEKLFF.

This clone showed up just once. J is TRBJ2-7 and V is TRBV15, with 9 bases identical to TRBD2. CDR1 and CDR2 from the germline V gene are LNHNV and YYDKDF (reference sequence). The CDR3 spans 14 residues. V trimming: 4 bases; J trimming: 3 bases; junction bases outside the gene matches: 4. CDR3 bases: TGTGCCACCAGCATGGGACTAGCAAACTACGAGCAGTACTTC. The encoded protein is CATSMGLANYEQYF.

The chain is built from TRBV7-2 and TRBJ2-7, with 10 bases that match TRBD2. CDR1 SGHTA and CDR2 FQGNSA come from the germline V gene. The J segment lost 5 bases and the V segment lost 2 bases, leaving 6 bases of the junction unmatched. The CDR3 runs 15 residues. CDR3 loop: CASSLQAGGGNEQYF. For the CDR3, the DNA is TGTGCCAGCAGCTTACAAGCGGGAGGGGGAAACGAGCAGTACTTC.

The chain has TRBV19 and TRBJ2-6; no reliable D call. Trimming pared 5 bases from V and 4 bases from J, leaving 9 bases between. This CDR3 region has 14 residues. Germline lookup yields CDR1 LNHDA and CDR2 SQIVND (reference sequence). CDR3 DNA sequence: TGTGCCAGTAGTCTAGGGCCCGGGGCCAACGTCCTGACTTTC. This codes for CASSLGPGANVLTF.

The chain employs TRBV7-3 and TRBJ2-1, with D possibly matching TRBD2 (6 bases). Germline loops: CDR1 SGHTA, CDR2 FQGTGA. Trimming pared 2 bases from V and 1 base from J, leaving 6 bases between. There are 14 residues in the CDR3. DNA of the CDR3: TGTGCCAGCAGCTTAGGAGGGTCCTACAATGAGCAGTTCTTC. Translated: CASSLGGSYNEQFF.

The chain is built from TRBV5-4 and TRBJ2-5; a possible D gene is TRBD1 (6 bases). With 2 bases removed from V and 5 bases from J, the gap between germline ends came to 7 bases. The CDR3 runs to 12 residues. Germline CDR1 and CDR2: SGHNT and YYREEE (reference sequence). This CDR3 is CASSFQGETQYF. The CDR3 DNA is TGTGCCAGCAGCTTCCAGGGGGAGACCCAGTACTTC. The complete variable domain, with remaining parts taken from reference TRBV5-4 and TRBJ2-5, reads ETGVTQSPTHLIKTRGQQVTLRCSSQSGHNTVSWYQQALGQGPQFIFQYYREEENGRGNFPPRFSGLQFPNYSSELNVNALELDDSALYLCASSFQGETQYFGPGTRLLVL.

V gene TRBV18 combines with J gene TRBJ1-3; D unclear. Germline V CDR1 and CDR2: KGHSH, LQKENI. Trimming left V 2 bases short and J 5 bases short, with 7 bases between. This CDR3 has 13 residues. Written as DNA, the CDR3 is TGTGCCAGCTCACCAGATGGGCGAAACACCATATATTTT. As protein: CASSPDGRNTIYF.

This chain connects TRBV6-5 to TRBJ1-1, with TRBD1 as a possible D gene (6 bases). The V and J ends lost 0 bases and 6 bases respectively, with 11 bases between them. The CDR3 extends over 14 amino acids. Germline loops: CDR1 MNHEY, CDR2 SVGAGI. The CDR3 bases are TGTGCCAGCAGTTACTCAAGGGGGGGCGCTGAAGCTTTCTTT. Protein: CASSYSRGGAEAFF.

The J gene is TRBJ1-5, the V gene TRBV7-9, with TRBD1 matching 9 bases. V was pared by 1 base and J by 4 bases, with 8 bases of the junction left unmatched. In germline, CDR1 is SEHNR, CDR2 FQNEAQ (reference sequence). CDR3 length equals 17 residues. CDR3 amino acids: CASSLGASGQGNQPQHF. As DNA, the CDR3 is TGTGCCAGCAGCTTAGGGGCTTCGGGACAGGGTAATCAGCCCCAGCATTTT.

The rearrangement joins TRBV5-1 to TRBJ2-1; 11 nucleotides agree with TRBD2. Losses at the gene ends were 0 bases for V and 6 bases for J; bases not matched to a gene: 5. Germline lookup yields CDR1 SGHRS and CDR2 YFSETQ. This CDR3 is built from 16 residues. CDR3 in amino acids: CASSLALAGGSNEQFF. In DNA form, the CDR3 reads TGCGCCAGCAGCTTGGCGCTAGCGGGAGGTTCCAATGAGCAGTTCTTC. The variable domain in full, completed from reference TRBV5-1 and TRBJ2-1, reads KAGVTQTPRYLIKTRGQQVTLSCSPISGHRSVSWYQQTPGQGLQFLFEYFSETQRNKGNFPGRFSGRQFSNSRSEMNVSTLELGDSALYLCASSLALAGGSNEQFFGPGTRLTVL.

This clone is a singleton in its sample. This chain uses TRBV12-5 with TRBJ2-3; a weak D match, TRBD2 (6 bases). V shed 9 bases and J shed 6 bases, with 22 bases lying between them. Germline assignment: CDR1 LGHNT and CDR2 FRNRAP. The CDR3 has 15 residues. The CDR3 region has the DNA TGTGCTAGGGGGGGAACAGACAATAAGGAGGATACGCAGTATTTT. Translated, it gives CARGGTDNKEDTQYF.

This clone was detected only once. The V call is TRBV21-1, the J call TRBJ1-1. TRBV21-1 has pseudogene status. The CDR3 loop spans 13 amino acids. The CDR3 DNA sequence: TGTGCCAGCAAAACGGGGGGAGCCACTGAAGCTTTCTTT. This encodes CASKTGGATEAFF.

This chain links TRBV11-1 with TRBJ2-7; TRBD1 might be the D (6 bases). Germline V gene data show CDR1 as SGHAT and CDR2 as FQDESV (reference sequence). The CDR3 covers 15 residues. V was cut by 1 base and J by 0 bases, with 10 bases left in between. This CDR3 reads CASSLEAGASYEQYF. Written as DNA, the CDR3 is TGTGCCAGCAGCTTAGAGGCAGGGGCCTCCTACGAGCAGTACTTC. The full variable domain, with the rest looked up from reference TRBV11-1 and TRBJ2-7, is EAEVAQSPRYKITEKSQAVAFWCDPISGHATLYWYRQILGQGPELLVQFQDESVVDDSQLPKDRFSAERLKGVDSTLKIQPAELGDSAMYLCASSLEAGASYEQYFGPGTRLTVT.

The chain employs TRBV11-1 and TRBJ2-2, with no clear D. CDR1 is SGHAT and CDR2 is FQDESV in the germline V gene (reference sequence). CDR3 length equals 14 residues. V lost 3 bases, J lost 6 bases, and 11 bases lay in between. CDR3 amino acids: CASSLGVPSGELFF. DNA for the CDR3: TGTGCCAGCAGCTTGGGCGTACCCTCCGGGGAGCTGTTTTTT. The whole variable domain, filled in from reference TRBV11-1 and TRBJ2-2, reads EAEVAQSPRYKITEKSQAVAFWCDPISGHATLYWYRQILGQGPELLVQFQDESVVDDSQLPKDRFSAERLKGVDSTLKIQPAELGDSAMYLCASSLGVPSGELFFGEGSRLTVL.

The chain couples TRBV3-1 (or the pseudogene TRBV3-2) to TRBJ2-1, with 8 positions matching TRBD2. The CDR3 length is 13 residues. Germline CDR1 is LGHDT and CDR2 is YNNKEL (reference sequence). The junction had 4 bases not matched to a gene; V was cut back by 2 bases and J by 10 bases. CDR3 DNA: TGTGCCAGCAGCCAAAGCGGGGGAAGGGAGCAGTTCTTC. Translating it yields CASSQSGGREQFF.

The rearrangement links TRBV6-5 to TRBJ1-2; 8 bases line up with TRBD1. Germline V gene sequence: CDR1 MNHEY, CDR2 SVGAGI. V dropped 2 bases and J dropped 6; count of bases not matched to a gene: 8. The CDR3 sequence is 15 residues long. CDR3 bases: TGTGCCAGCAGTTACACCCGGGACAGGAGGGATGGCTACACCTTC. Protein sequence: CASSYTRDRRDGYTF.

The genes are TRBV19 and TRBJ2-1; unclear D gene. Trimming shortened V by 8 bases and J by 15 bases, and 20 bases separated the two germline ends. In germline, CDR1 is LNHDA, CDR2 SQIVND (reference sequence). There are 12 residues in the CDR3. CDR3 DNA: TGTGCCAGTCCTGCCCTAGTACTATATCCGTTCTTC. This codes for CASPALVLYPFF. Supplemented by reference TRBV19 and TRBJ2-1, the full variable domain reads DGGITQSPKYLFRKEGQNVTLSCEQNLNHDAMYWYRQDPGQGLRLIYYSQIVNDFQKGDIAEGYSVSREKKESFPLTVTSAQKNPTAFYLCASPALVLYPFFGPGTRLTVL.

The chain combines TRBV28 with TRBJ1-1; 7 bases are a match to TRBD1. The CDR3 is 15 residues long. V lost 1 base, J lost 6 bases, and 8 bases stayed unmatched. Germline V gives CDR1 MDHEN, CDR2 SYDVKM. The CDR3 sequence: CASSLSGGSVSEAFF. The CDR3 nucleotides are TGTGCCAGCAGTTTATCAGGGGGGAGTGTCTCTGAAGCTTTCTTT.

The rearrangement joins TRBV4-1 to TRBJ1-6; 9 nucleotides match TRBD1. The germline V gene encodes CDR1 MGHRA and CDR2 YSYEKL. J lost 7 bases, V lost 4 bases, and 5 bases had no gene match. The CDR3 runs to 15 residues. The CDR3 DNA is TGCGCCAGCAGCCGACGGACAGGGGACAATTCACCCCTCCACTTT. Protein sequence: CASSRRTGDNSPLHF.

The chain combines TRBV10-2 with TRBJ2-7; the match to TRBD1 covers 8 bases. V shed 7 bases and J 3 bases; nucleotides not matched to a gene: 11. Germline-derived CDR1 and CDR2 are WSHSY and SAAADI. This CDR3 has 15 residues. The CDR3 spells CASTLSGTGFYEQYF. In DNA, the CDR3 is TGCGCCAGCACCCTATCCGGGACAGGATTCTACGAGCAGTACTTC.